These 12 T cell receptor beta chains were all obtained from the same sample, sequenced in a study of T cells in Graves' hyperthyroidism and ophthalmopathy. There were TCR beta CDR3 regions amplified from RNA transcripts. A set of HTBI primers served as the primers for a first-round RT-PCR of the TCR CDR3. Using its own MiXCR run on the multiplex PCR reads, TCRdb lists one record per CDR3 protein. The sample lists 300,000 to 400,000 distinct CDR3 sequences; over 11% were seen once. Sequenced sample: blood. The receptors originated from a woman in her sixties with Graves' hyperthyroidism.

This clonotype was recorded many times. The chain links TRBV7-2 to TRBJ1-5; no reliable D call. Trimming removed 5 bases at V and 5 bases at J, with 16 bases between. The CDR3 consists of 15 residues. Per germline, CDR1 SGHTA and CDR2 FQGNSA. The CDR3 here is CASSPQAFRHQPQHF. CDR3 nucleotide sequence: TGTGCCAGCAGCCCGCAGGCTTTTCGGCATCAGCCCCAGCATTTT.

This clonotype was recorded many times. This chain joins TRBV12-3 or TRBV12-4 and TRBJ2-7; 7 bases agree with TRBD2. V was clipped by 6 bases and J by 0 bases; unmatched bases: 5. The CDR3 is 14 amino acids. The CDR3 DNA reads as TGTGCCAGCAGGCTTACTAGCGTCTCCTACGAGCAGTACTTC. This codes for CASRLTSVSYEQYF.

This clonotype was observed a few times. This chain uses TRBV14 with TRBJ2-1; D gene uncertain. The CDR3 runs 16 residues. Germline values: CDR1 SGHDN, CDR2 FVKESK. V was shortened by 0 bases and J by 0 bases, with 9 bases between the two germline ends. CDR3 loop: CASSQDPGSSYNEQFF. DNA for the CDR3: TGTGCCAGCAGCCAAGATCCAGGTAGCTCCTACAATGAGCAGTTCTTC.

In its sample, this clonotype was seen many times. This chain joins TRBV5-1 and TRBJ2-1; 11 bases map to TRBD2. CDR3 length: 17 amino acids. After removal of 0 bases from V and 5 bases from J, the junction contained 7 bases not matched to a gene. Germline V gene data show CDR1 as SGHRS and CDR2 as YFSETQ. The CDR3 coding sequence is TGCGCCAGCAGCTTGGATGCTCTAGCGGGAGGCGACAATGAGCAGTTCTTC. It translates to CASSLDALAGGDNEQFF.

The chain is built from TRBV5-4 and TRBJ1-1; D gene unclear. V lost 1 base and J 1 base, leaving 8 bases between the germline ends. In germline, CDR1 is SGHNT, CDR2 YYREEE (reference sequence). The CDR3 runs 14 residues. CDR3 DNA: TGTGCCAGCAGCTTGTATTCGGCGAACACTGAAGCTTTCTTT. Translating it yields CASSLYSANTEAFF.

This clonotype was found many times. The chain employs TRBV27 and TRBJ1-1, with 8 bases aligning to TRBD1. This CDR3 contains 15 residues. With V trimmed by 2 bases and J by 1 base, 3 bases remained unmatched. CDR1 and CDR2 from the germline V gene are MNHEY and SMNVEV (reference sequence). The CDR3 DNA reads TGTGCCAGCAGTTTACCCGGGACAGGGAACACTGAAGCTTTCTTT. It specifies CASSLPGTGNTEAFF.

This chain uses TRBV9 with TRBJ2-5; no reliable D call. Trimming left V 0 bases short and J 6 bases short, with 15 bases between. The CDR3 is made up of 15 amino acids. CDR1 is SGDLS and CDR2 is YYNGEE in the germline V gene. CDR3 in amino acids: CASSVGGTGRKTQYF. The CDR3 region has the DNA TGTGCCAGCAGCGTAGGCGGTACGGGTCGGAAGACCCAGTACTTC.

This clonotype has at least ten counts. This clone may be a read error of a much larger clone one base away. The chain carries TRBV7-9 and TRBJ1-3; 7 nucleotides line up with TRBD1. Per germline, CDR1 SEHNR and CDR2 FQNEAQ (reference sequence). This CDR3 spans 15 amino acids. The chain's CDR3 is CASSLAGGEGNTTYF. CDR3 bases: TGTGCCAGCAGCTTAGCAGGGGGCGAGGGAAACACCACATATTTT.

This clonotype occurred a few times. The V and J genes are TRBV6-5 and TRBJ1-1; D not certain. The CDR3 length is 16 residues. With 2 bases removed from V and 5 bases from J, the gap between germline ends came to 18 bases. Germline CDR1 reads MNHEY; CDR2 reads SVGAGI. The CDR3 sequence: CASSYRGVGLKTEAFF. As DNA, the CDR3 is TGTGCCAGCAGTTACCGGGGTGTAGGGCTTAAGACTGAAGCTTTCTTT.

At least ten counts were recorded for this clonotype. The chain carries TRBV6-5 and TRBJ2-5; D is possibly TRBD2 (5 bases). Trimming removed 4 bases at V and 5 bases at J, with 17 bases between. This CDR3 region has 15 residues. Germline V CDR1 and CDR2: MNHEY, SVGAGI. The CDR3 DNA reads TGTGCCAGCAGTTTCAGCGGCCAAGCTCGGGAGACCCAGTACTTC. It translates to CASSFSGQARETQYF.

The CDR3 is CASSVPDYEQYF. The CDR3, as DNA: TGCGCCAGCAGTGTCCCAGACTACGAGCAGTACTTC. V is TRBV10-2 and J is TRBJ2-7; D not certain. The CDR3 has 12 residues. From germline, CDR1 is WSHSY and CDR2 SAAADI. Trimming left V 4 bases short and J 3 bases short, with 7 bases between.

This clonotype was seen repeatedly, ten times or more. This CDR3 reads CATSDSPPYTIYNEQFF. The DNA for the CDR3 is TGTGCCACCAGTGACTCCCCTCCTTATACTATTTACAATGAGCAGTTCTTC. The chain combines TRBV24-1 with TRBJ2-1; unclear D gene. There are 17 residues in the CDR3. Germline V gene lookup returns CDR1 KGHDR and CDR2 SFDVKD. The ends were cut back, 4 bases at V and 4 bases at J, with 19 bases in the middle.